The 23 T cell receptor beta chains below come from one sample, sequenced in a study of patients and donors after allogeneic stem cell transplantation. TCRdb passed the RT-PCR reads through MiXCR, listing each CDR3 protein once. This sample carries under 95,000 distinct CDR3 sequences, approximately 5.2% of them seen once, and the ten largest clones take 2.6%. Sequenced sample: blood, either unsorted or a sorted T cell fraction (not recorded which). The receptor set was obtained from a human donor who was either an allogeneic HSCT recipient or a stem cell or donor lymphocyte infusion donor (not recorded which). It is not recorded whose cells these are; they may come from a transplant donor.

This clonotype was picked up many times. V is TRBV15 and J is TRBJ2-1; the D call may be TRBD1 or TRBD2 (7 bases each). V lost 3 bases, J lost 7 bases, and 16 bases lay in between. CDR3 length: 15 amino acids. Germline assignment: CDR1 LNHNV and CDR2 YYDKDF (reference sequence). This CDR3 is CATSRGGGASNEQFF. The CDR3 DNA follows: TGTGCCACCAGCAGGGGAGGGGGCGCGAGTAATGAGCAGTTCTTC.

V and J are TRBV18 and TRBJ1-1; the match to TRBD1 covers 9 bases. This CDR3 spans 14 amino acids. J lost 6 bases, V lost 5 bases, and 7 bases had no gene match. Germline-derived CDR1 and CDR2 are KGHSH and LQKENI. CDR3 bases: TGTGCCAGCTCAACCGGGACAGGGAGCTCTGAAGCTTTCTTT. As protein: CASSTGTGSSEAFF.

This clonotype was found many times. The chain joins TRBV28 to TRBJ2-7; TRBD1 is a possible D gene (6 bases). V shed 7 bases and J shed 0 bases, with 10 bases lying between them. Germline V gene data show CDR1 as MDHEN and CDR2 as SYDVKM. This CDR3 is 13 amino acids long. CDR3 DNA sequence: TGTGCCAGCATAAGACAGGCCTCCTACGAGCAGTACTTC. Translation gives CASIRQASYEQYF.

V is TRBV12-3 or TRBV12-4 and J is TRBJ2-7, with D possibly being TRBD1 or TRBD2 (7 bases each). CDR3 size: 13 residues. The V and J ends lost 8 bases and 2 bases respectively, with 13 bases between them. This CDR3 reads CASGGDSTYEQYF. The CDR3 DNA sequence: TGTGCCAGCGGGGGGGACAGTACCTACGAGCAGTACTTC.

This clonotype was found many times. The chain recombines TRBV19 with TRBJ2-7; 7 bases map to TRBD1. Looked up from germline, CDR1 is LNHDA and CDR2 is SQIVND (reference sequence). V dropped 5 bases and J dropped 4; count of bases not matched to a gene: 5. The CDR3 extends over 13 amino acids. As DNA, the CDR3 is TGTGCCAGTAGTGTGGGACAGTCTTACGAGCAGTACTTC. Amino acids: CASSVGQSYEQYF.

This clonotype was counted between two and nine times. The gene calls are TRBV6-1 and TRBJ1-4, with D tentatively TRBD1 (6 bases). Germline V CDR1 and CDR2: MNHNS, SASEGT. The CDR3 spans 16 residues. Trimming shortened V by 1 base and J by 7 bases, and 16 bases separated the two germline ends. CDR3 in DNA: TGTGCCAGCAGTGAAGGACAGGCCCCTGGGGGTGAAAAACTGTTTTTT. It is translated as CASSEGQAPGGEKLFF.

The sample holds many counts of this clonotype. The chain joins TRBV6-1 to TRBJ2-7, with D possibly TRBD2 on 8 matching bases. Germline V CDR1 and CDR2: MNHNS, SASEGT. The CDR3 is made up of 15 amino acids. Trimming cost V 6 bases and J 3 bases, with 18 bases left between them. This chain's CDR3 is CASRGGLAGGYEQYF. The CDR3 region has the DNA TGTGCCAGCAGAGGCGGACTAGCAGGGGGCTACGAGCAGTACTTC.

This clonotype occurred many times. This chain uses TRBV20-1 with TRBJ2-4; TRBD2 aligns across 11 bases. J gave up 2 bases and V 4 bases, and 7 bases lay outside the gene matches. The CDR3 has 16 amino acids. Germline-derived CDR1 and CDR2 are DFQATT and SNEGSKA (reference sequence). The chain's CDR3 is CSAIPTSGSTKNIQYF. CDR3 in DNA: TGCAGTGCTATTCCTACTAGCGGGAGTACCAAAAACATTCAGTACTTC.

This clonotype was picked up many times. The gene calls are TRBV20-1 and TRBJ1-1, with D tentatively TRBD1 (5 bases). The CDR3 runs to 15 residues. Germline lookup yields CDR1 DFQATT and CDR2 SNEGSKA (reference sequence). The CDR3: CSAVGTDRAGTEAFF. The CDR3 nucleotides are TGCAGCGCCGTTGGAACTGACAGAGCTGGCACTGAAGCTTTCTTT.

The chain is built from TRBV2 and TRBJ2-7; no reliable D call. This CDR3 comprises 12 residues. V was trimmed by 8 bases and J by 4 bases, leaving 12 bases between them. Germline CDR1 reads SNHLY; CDR2 reads FYNNEI. The CDR3, as DNA: TGTGCCAGCGGAGTGATCCTGTACGAGCAGTACTTC. Translated: CASGVILYEQYF. The variable domain in full, completed from reference TRBV2 and TRBJ2-7, reads EPEVTQTPSHQVTQMGQEVILRCVPISNHLYFYWYRQILGQKVEFLVSFYNNEISEKSEIFDDQFSVERPDGSNFTLKIRSTKLEDSAMYFCASGVILYEQYFGPGTRLTVT.

Ten or more counts support this clonotype. The V and J genes are TRBV5-1 and TRBJ1-1; D gene ambiguous. V shed 0 bases and J shed 7 bases, with 10 bases lying between them. CDR3 length equals 13 residues. Germline V gives CDR1 SGHRS, CDR2 YFSETQ. Here the CDR3 DNA reads TGCGCCAGCAGCTTGGGTTCCGAATATGAAGCTTTCTTT. It encodes CASSLGSEYEAFF. Full variable domain (missing parts from reference TRBV5-1 and TRBJ1-1): KAGVTQTPRYLIKTRGQQVTLSCSPISGHRSVSWYQQTPGQGLQFLFEYFSETQRNKGNFPGRFSGRQFSNSRSEMNVSTLELGDSALYLCASSLGSEYEAFFGQGTRLTVV.

This clonotype was found many times. An end of the junction differs from the germline gene, which may be a read error. The chain has TRBV6-1 and TRBJ2-7; no reliable D call. In germline, CDR1 is MNHNS, CDR2 SASEGT. The CDR3 is made up of 13 amino acids. The CDR3 spells CASSDAASFEQYF. Written as DNA, the CDR3 is TGTGCCAGCAGTGACGCAGCCTCCTTCGAGCAGTACTTC.

In its sample, this clonotype was seen many times. The genes are TRBV4-1 and TRBJ2-3, with D maybe TRBD1 (5 bases). This CDR3 contains 13 residues. Trimming removed 2 bases from V and 12 bases from J, with 15 bases in between. Germline assignment: CDR1 MGHRA and CDR2 YSYEKL. CDR3 coding DNA: TGCGCCAGCAGCCAACAACCAGGGTTCTACCAGTATTTT. Its translation is CASSQQPGFYQYF.

This clonotype was seen at least ten times. The chain's CDR3 is CASSLFDGNTEAFF. CDR3 nucleotide sequence: TGCGCCAGCAGCCTTTTCGACGGGAACACTGAAGCTTTCTTT. This rearrangement joins TRBV5-1 to TRBJ1-1; no firm D call. The CDR3 extends over 14 amino acids. V lost 4 bases and J lost 1, with 11 bases in between. Germline CDR1 and CDR2: SGHRS and YFSETQ.

The V call is TRBV11-3, the J call TRBJ2-3; maybe TRBD1 (5 bases). The V and J ends lost 1 base and 4 bases respectively, with 15 bases between them. Germline V CDR1 and CDR2: SGHNT, YENEEA. There are 16 residues in the CDR3. The DNA of the CDR3 is TGTGCCAGCAGCTTAGGGGGTTGGGGCCGACCAGATACGCAGTATTTT. Protein product: CASSLGGWGRPDTQYF. Using reference TRBV11-3 and TRBJ2-3 for the parts outside the CDR3, the full variable domain is EAGVVQSPRYKIIEKKQPVAFWCNPISGHNTLYWYLQNLGQGPELLIRYENEEAVDDSQLPKDRFSAERLKGVDSTLKIQPAELGDSAVYLCASSLGGWGRPDTQYFGPGTRLTVL.

The genes are TRBV7-6 and TRBJ2-5; 8 nucleotides line up with TRBD1. The CDR3 is 15 amino acids. Germline CDR1 SGHVS, CDR2 FNYEAQ. Losses at the gene ends were 5 bases for V and 2 bases for J; bases not matched to a gene: 7. CDR3 amino acids: CASSRGTGQQETQYF. CDR3 in DNA: TGTGCCAGCAGCAGAGGGACAGGCCAGCAAGAGACCCAGTACTTC.

This clonotype was counted at least ten times. The V and J genes are TRBV28 and TRBJ1-2; D remains unclear. Per germline, CDR1 MDHEN and CDR2 SYDVKM. Trimming removed 5 bases from V and 8 bases from J, with 12 bases in between. The CDR3 loop spans 12 amino acids. The CDR3 region has the DNA TGTGCCAGCAGTCGACACCCTCGAGGCTACACCTTC. This codes for CASSRHPRGYTF.

This clonotype has just a few counts. V gene TRBV2 combines with J gene TRBJ2-5, with 7 bases fitting TRBD2. Germline values: CDR1 SNHLY, CDR2 FYNNEI. CDR3 size: 13 residues. Trimming removed 6 bases from V and 4 bases from J; junction bases left unmatched: 5. CDR3 sequence reads: CASRRESRETQYF. The CDR3 DNA follows: TGTGCCAGCAGGCGGGAGTCCCGAGAGACCCAGTACTTC. Supplemented by reference TRBV2 and TRBJ2-5, the full variable domain reads EPEVTQTPSHQVTQMGQEVILRCVPISNHLYFYWYRQILGQKVEFLVSFYNNEISEKSEIFDDQFSVERPDGSNFTLKIRSTKLEDSAMYFCASRRESRETQYFGPGTRLLVL.

The genes are TRBV7-8 and TRBJ2-7; no clear D. This CDR3 spans 13 amino acids. V was pared by 2 bases and J by 7 bases, with 12 bases between. Germline CDR1 reads SGHVS; CDR2 reads FQNEAQ. The CDR3 bases are TGTGCCAGCAGCTTAAGGGAAATGAGGGAGCAGTACTTC. Translated, it gives CASSLREMREQYF. The entire variable domain, with the rest obtained from reference TRBV7-8 and TRBJ2-7, is as follows: GAGVSQSPRYKVAKRGQDVALRCDPISGHVSLFWYQQALGQGPEFLTYFQNEAQLDKSGLPSDRFFAERPEGSVSTLKIQRTQQEDSAVYLCASSLREMREQYFGPGTRLTVT.

The genes are TRBV5-5 and TRBJ1-4; no clear D. The CDR3 extends over 14 amino acids. From germline, CDR1 is SGHKS and CDR2 YYEKEE (reference sequence). The germline V and J ends were trimmed by 2 bases and 3 bases, with 8 bases remaining between them. The CDR3 spells CASSLRGANEKLFF. The CDR3 nucleotides are TGTGCCAGCAGCTTACGGGGAGCTAATGAAAAACTGTTTTTT.

This clonotype showed up many times. The rearrangement uses TRBV20-1 and TRBJ1-1, with D hard to call. Germline loops: CDR1 DFQATT, CDR2 SNEGSKA (reference sequence). V lost 3 bases, J lost 2 bases, and 7 bases lay in between. The CDR3 is 12 amino acids. The CDR3 DNA reads as TGCAGTGCTAGGGACCCCAACACTGAAGCTTTCTTT. Translation: CSARDPNTEAFF.

Only a few counts were recorded for this clonotype. The rearrangement links TRBV11-2 to TRBJ2-5, with 8 bases fitting TRBD2. CDR3 length: 16 residues. The germline gives CDR1 SGHAT, CDR2 FQNNGV. The ends lost 2 bases at V and 7 bases at J; junction bases unmatched: 12. The CDR3 loop reads CASSLRDGGAVGTQYF. CDR3 nucleotide sequence: TGTGCCAGCAGCTTAAGAGACGGGGGGGCTGTCGGGACCCAGTACTTC.

Ten or more counts support this clonotype. Written as DNA, the CDR3 is TGTGCCAGCAGCCCCCGGGACCTTCCGGGCAATGAGCAGTTCTTC. Protein product: CASSPRDLPGNEQFF. The J gene is TRBJ2-1, the V gene TRBV7-3; D may correspond to TRBD1 or TRBD2 (5 bases each). This CDR3 is 15 amino acids long. V dropped 5 bases and J dropped 6 bases, with 17 bases sitting between them. Germline loops: CDR1 SGHTA, CDR2 FQGTGA.